The clone carrying this TCR beta chain was observed a few times. The data stem from a study of identical twins. The ends lost 4 bases at V and 6 bases at J; junction bases unmatched: 14. Per germline, CDR1 SGHRS and CDR2 YFSETQ. The length of the CDR3 is 17 residues. TCRdb itself ran the 5' RACE reads through MiXCR, one entry per CDR3 protein. The sample comprises 460,000 or so distinct CDR3 sequences, about 14% of which are singletons, and about 0.53% rests with the top ten. In addition, the sample was reused for a study of yellow fever vaccine responses in identical twins.

This clonotype was obtained from a woman between 18 and 30 years old in good health. The rearrangement joins TRBV5-1 to TRBJ2-3, with TRBD2 identical over 10 bases. The sample taken for sequencing was CD4+ T cells sorted from blood. Here the CDR3 DNA reads TGCGCCAGCAGCCCACGGCATTCTAGCGGGGGCGGGGATACGCAGTATTTT. Encoded protein: CASSPRHSSGGGDTQYF.